The entry below describes one T cell receptor (beta chain). Its matching antigen is unknown. The data stem from a study of circulating and synovial CD4+ cells in juvenile arthritis. Study conclusions and caveats: Measured synovium overlap likely understates the true shared repertoire.

Method: immunoSEQ multiplex PCR; TCRdb's copy keeps in-frame clones and lacks some. Here the sample spans 25,000 to 35,000 clones, around 93% being singletons. The length of the CDR3 is 14 residues. Between the trimmed V and J ends, which lost 5 bases and 1 base, there was a span of 12 bases. CDR1 is SGHNT, CDR2 YYREEE, per germline (reference sequence). The V call is TRBV5-4, the J call TRBJ2-5, with D maybe TRBD1 (6 bases). Sequenced sample: CD4+ T cells from blood. This sequence was found in a human donor with juvenile idiopathic arthritis. CDR3 loop: CASSSKQGQETQYF. The CDR3 bases are TGTGCCAGCAGTTCCAAACAGGGCCAAGAGACCCAGTACTTC.